A selection of T cell receptor beta chains follows, all from one sample in a study of T cell changes during pregnancy in multiple sclerosis. Using immunoSEQ multiplex PCR, the repertoire was profiled, and TCRdb retains in-frame clones only, with some absent. The data show about 39,000 clones, roughly 90% seen once. The sequencing used CD8+ T cells from peripheral blood mononuclear cells, collected before pregnancy. The receptors originated from a female donor with multiple sclerosis, enrolled in a pregnancy study. The conserved cysteine and the conserved F or W are not part of the CDR3 here. Each record gives: V gene, J gene, CDR3 length, CDR3 protein.

TRBV28,TRBJ1-2,12,ASSYRGEAYGYT
TRBV4-1,TRBJ2-7,13,ASSQERTGGSEQY
TRBV28,TRBJ2-7,12,ASSLEAGEYEQY
TRBV19,TRBJ2-1,13,ASSPGQGAYNEQF
TRBV7-2,TRBJ1-4,13,ASSLVGARDRKLF
TRBV5-4,TRBJ2-1,12,AGTSGGGRNEQF
TRBV28,TRBJ2-2,17,ASSFLTLAGLANTGELF
TRBV20-1,TRBJ1-2,9,SALRGGGYT
TRBV30,TRBJ1-1,12,AWSVGTVNTEAF
TRBV7-9,TRBJ2-3,16,ASSPRGGWLSSTDTQY
TRBV5-1,TRBJ2-5,13,ASSQSGGYQETQY
TRBV6-1,TRBJ2-7,12,ASIPEQGPYEQY
TRBV27,TRBJ2-7,13,ASSLGRVGNYEQY
TRBV27,TRBJ2-2,11,ASSFGGGGELF
TRBV9,TRBJ2-2,10,ASSEGAGELF
TRBV12-5,TRBJ2-2,15,ASGLGGSGRGTGELF
TRBV13,TRBJ2-2,13,ASSRSGKSPGELF
TRBV6-1,TRBJ2-7,13,ASSEGLAGTYEQY
TRBV28,TRBJ2-2,15,ASSRLAGGEDTGELF
TRBV27,TRBJ1-5,11,ASSWSGYQPQH
TRBV18,TRBJ2-1,13,ASSPGASAYNEQF
TRBV14,TRBJ2-4,13,ASSRRDSAKNIQY
TRBV7-3,TRBJ2-5,14,ASSDGLAGEGETQY
TRBV7-9,TRBJ2-1,10,ASSFQGYEQF